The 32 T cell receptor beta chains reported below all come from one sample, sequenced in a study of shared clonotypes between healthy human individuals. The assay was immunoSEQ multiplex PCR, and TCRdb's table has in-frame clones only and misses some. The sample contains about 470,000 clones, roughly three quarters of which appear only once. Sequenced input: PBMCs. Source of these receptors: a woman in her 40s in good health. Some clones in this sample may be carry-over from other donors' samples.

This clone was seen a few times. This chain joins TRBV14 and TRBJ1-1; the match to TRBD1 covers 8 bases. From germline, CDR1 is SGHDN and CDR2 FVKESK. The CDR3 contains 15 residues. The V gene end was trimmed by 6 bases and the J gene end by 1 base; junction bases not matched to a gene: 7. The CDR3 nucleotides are TGTGCCAGCAGTCGCTACAGGGGGAGGAACACTGAAGCTTTCTTT. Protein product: CASSRYRGRNTEAFF.

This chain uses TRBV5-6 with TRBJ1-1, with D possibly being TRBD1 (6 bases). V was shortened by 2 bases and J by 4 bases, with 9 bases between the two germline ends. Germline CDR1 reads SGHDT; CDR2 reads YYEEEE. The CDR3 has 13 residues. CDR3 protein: CASSLTRGTEAFF. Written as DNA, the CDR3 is TGTGCCAGCAGCTTAACCAGGGGCACTGAAGCTTTCTTT.

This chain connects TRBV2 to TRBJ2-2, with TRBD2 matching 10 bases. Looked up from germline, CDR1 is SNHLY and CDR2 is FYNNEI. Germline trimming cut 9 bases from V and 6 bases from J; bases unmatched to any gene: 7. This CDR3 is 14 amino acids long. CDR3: CASSSGRMAGELFF. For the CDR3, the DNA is TGTGCCAGTTCTAGCGGGAGAATGGCCGGGGAGCTGTTTTTT.

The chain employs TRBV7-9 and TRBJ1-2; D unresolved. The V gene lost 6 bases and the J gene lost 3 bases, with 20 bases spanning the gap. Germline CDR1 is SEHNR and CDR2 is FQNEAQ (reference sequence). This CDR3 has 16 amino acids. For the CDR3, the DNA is TGTGCCAGCAGTTTTAATGGCGTCGCCGGAGACTATGGCTACACCTTC. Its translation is CASSFNGVAGDYGYTF.

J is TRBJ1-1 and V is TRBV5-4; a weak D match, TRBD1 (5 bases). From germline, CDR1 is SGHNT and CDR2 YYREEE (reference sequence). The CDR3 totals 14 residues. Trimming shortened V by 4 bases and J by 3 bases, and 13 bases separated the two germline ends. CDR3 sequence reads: CASSQTGVDTEAFF. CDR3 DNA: TGTGCCAGCAGCCAGACGGGGGTGGACACTGAAGCTTTCTTT.

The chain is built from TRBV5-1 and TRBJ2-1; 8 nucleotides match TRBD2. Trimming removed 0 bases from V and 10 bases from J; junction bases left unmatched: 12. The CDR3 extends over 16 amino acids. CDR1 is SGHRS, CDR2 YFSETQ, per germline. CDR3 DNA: TGCGCCAGCAGCTTGGCTCCCCTGGCGGGAGGAGGGGAGCAGTTCTTC. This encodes CASSLAPLAGGGEQFF.

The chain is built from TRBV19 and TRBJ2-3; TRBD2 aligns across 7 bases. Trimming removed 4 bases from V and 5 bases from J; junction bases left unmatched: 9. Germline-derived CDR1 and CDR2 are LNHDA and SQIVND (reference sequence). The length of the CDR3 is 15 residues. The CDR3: CASSRREGQGDTQYF. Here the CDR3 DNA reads TGTGCCAGTAGTAGGAGGGAGGGCCAGGGAGATACGCAGTATTTT.

CDR3 residues: CASSAGARGSSTDTQYF. DNA of the CDR3: TGTGCCAGCAGCGCTGGGGCTCGTGGTAGTAGCACAGATACGCAGTATTTT. The chain carries TRBV9 and TRBJ2-3; a possible D gene is TRBD1 (5 bases). With 3 bases removed from V and 0 bases from J, the gap between germline ends came to 17 bases. CDR1 is SGDLS and CDR2 is YYNGEE in the germline V gene. This CDR3 region has 17 residues. The whole variable domain, filled in from reference TRBV9 and TRBJ2-3, reads DSGVTQTPKHLITATGQRVTLRCSPRSGDLSVYWYQQSLDQGLQFLIQYYNGEERAKGNILERFSAQQFPDLHSELNLSSLELGDSALYFCASSAGARGSSTDTQYFGPGTRLTVL.

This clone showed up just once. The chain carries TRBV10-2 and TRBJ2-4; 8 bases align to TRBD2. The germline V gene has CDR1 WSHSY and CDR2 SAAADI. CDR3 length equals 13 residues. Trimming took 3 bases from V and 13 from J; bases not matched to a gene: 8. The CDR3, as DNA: TGCGCCAGCAGTGACCAAAGCGGGAGAAAGCAGTACTTC. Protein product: CASSDQSGRKQYF.

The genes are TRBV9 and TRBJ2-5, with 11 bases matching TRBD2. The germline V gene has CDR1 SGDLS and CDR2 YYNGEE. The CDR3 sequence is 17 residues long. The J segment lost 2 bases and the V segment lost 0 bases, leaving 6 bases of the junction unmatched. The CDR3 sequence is CASSVGPIAGGQETQYF. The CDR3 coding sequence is TGTGCCAGCAGCGTAGGGCCTATAGCGGGAGGGCAAGAGACCCAGTACTTC.

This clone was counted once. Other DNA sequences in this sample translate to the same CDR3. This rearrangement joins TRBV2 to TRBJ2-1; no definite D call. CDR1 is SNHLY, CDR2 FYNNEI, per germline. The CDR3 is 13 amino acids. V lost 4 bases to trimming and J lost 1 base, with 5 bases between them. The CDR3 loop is CASSVGSYNEQFF. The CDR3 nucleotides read TGTGCCAGCAGTGTCGGTTCCTACAATGAGCAGTTCTTC.

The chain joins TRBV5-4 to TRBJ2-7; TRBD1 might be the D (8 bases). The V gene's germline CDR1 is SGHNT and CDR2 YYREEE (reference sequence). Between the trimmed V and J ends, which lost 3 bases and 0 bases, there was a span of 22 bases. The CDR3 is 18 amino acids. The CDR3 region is CASSSPPETGDYSYEQYF. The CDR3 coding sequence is TGTGCCAGCAGCTCCCCCCCCGAGACAGGGGACTACTCCTACGAGCAGTACTTC. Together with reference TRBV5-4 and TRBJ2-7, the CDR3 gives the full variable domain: ETGVTQSPTHLIKTRGQQVTLRCSSQSGHNTVSWYQQALGQGPQFIFQYYREEENGRGNFPPRFSGLQFPNYSSELNVNALELDDSALYLCASSSPPETGDYSYEQYFGPGTRLTVT.

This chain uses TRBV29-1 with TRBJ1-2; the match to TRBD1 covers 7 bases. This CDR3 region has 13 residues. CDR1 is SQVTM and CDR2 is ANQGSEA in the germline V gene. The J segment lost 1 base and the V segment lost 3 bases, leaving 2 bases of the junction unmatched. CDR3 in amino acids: CSVDRGLNYGYTF. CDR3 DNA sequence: TGCAGCGTTGATAGGGGGCTTAACTATGGCTACACCTTC.

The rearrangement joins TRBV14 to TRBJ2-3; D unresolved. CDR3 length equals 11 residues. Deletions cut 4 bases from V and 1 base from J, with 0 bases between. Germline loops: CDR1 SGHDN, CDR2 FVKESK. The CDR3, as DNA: TGTGCCAGCAGCCGCACAGATACGCAGTATTTT. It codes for CASSRTDTQYF.

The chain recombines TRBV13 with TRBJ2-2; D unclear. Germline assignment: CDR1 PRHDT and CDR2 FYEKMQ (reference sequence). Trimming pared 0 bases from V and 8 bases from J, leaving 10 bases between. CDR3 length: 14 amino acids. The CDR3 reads CASSLGSPQGELFF. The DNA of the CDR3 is TGTGCCAGCAGCTTAGGTAGCCCGCAAGGGGAGCTGTTTTTT.

The CDR3, as DNA: TGTGCCAGCAGTTACTCTCTCCCAGGGATCACTGAAGCTTTCTTT. Translated: CASSYSLPGITEAFF. The gene calls are TRBV6-5 and TRBJ1-1, with a weak D call TRBD1 (5 bases). The germline V gene has CDR1 MNHEY and CDR2 SVGAGI. The ends were cut back, 0 bases at V and 4 bases at J, with 12 bases in the middle. The CDR3 totals 15 residues.

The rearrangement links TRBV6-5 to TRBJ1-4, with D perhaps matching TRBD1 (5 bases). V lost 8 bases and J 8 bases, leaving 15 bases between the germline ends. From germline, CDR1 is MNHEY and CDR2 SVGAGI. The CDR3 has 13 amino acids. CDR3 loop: CASGDGDWEKLFF. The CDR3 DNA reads TGTGCCAGCGGCGACGGGGACTGGGAAAAACTGTTTTTT.

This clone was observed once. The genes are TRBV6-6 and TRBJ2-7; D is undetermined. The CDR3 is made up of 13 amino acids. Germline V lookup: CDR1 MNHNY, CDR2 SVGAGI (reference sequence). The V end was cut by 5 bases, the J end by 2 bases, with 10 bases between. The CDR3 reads CASSLSTPYEQYF. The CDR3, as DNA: TGTGCCAGCAGTCTCAGTACCCCCTACGAGCAGTACTTC.

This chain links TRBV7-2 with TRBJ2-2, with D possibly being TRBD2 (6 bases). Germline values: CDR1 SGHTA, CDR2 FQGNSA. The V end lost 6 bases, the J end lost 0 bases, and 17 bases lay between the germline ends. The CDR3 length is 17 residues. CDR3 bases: TGTGCCAGCAGAACCCAGGGTGGGGAGGCGAACACCGGGGAGCTGTTTTTT. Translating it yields CASRTQGGEANTGELFF.

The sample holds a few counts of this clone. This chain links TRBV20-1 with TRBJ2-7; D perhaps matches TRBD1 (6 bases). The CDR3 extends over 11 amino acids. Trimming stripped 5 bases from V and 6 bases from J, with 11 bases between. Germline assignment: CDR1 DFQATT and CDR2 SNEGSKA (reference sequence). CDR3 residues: CSAHTGSEQYF. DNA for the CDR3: TGCAGTGCTCACACAGGGAGCGAGCAGTACTTC.

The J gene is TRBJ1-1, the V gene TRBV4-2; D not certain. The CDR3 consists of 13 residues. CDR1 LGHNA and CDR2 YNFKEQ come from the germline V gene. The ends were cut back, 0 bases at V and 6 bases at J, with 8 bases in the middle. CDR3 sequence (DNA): TGTGCCAGCAGCCAAGAAAGTAATGCTGAAGCTTTCTTT. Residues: CASSQESNAEAFF.

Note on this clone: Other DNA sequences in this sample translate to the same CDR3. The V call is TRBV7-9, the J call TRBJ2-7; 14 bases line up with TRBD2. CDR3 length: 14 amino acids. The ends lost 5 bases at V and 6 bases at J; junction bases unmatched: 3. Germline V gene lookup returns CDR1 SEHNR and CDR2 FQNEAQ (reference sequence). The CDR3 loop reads CASSPGLAGAEQYF. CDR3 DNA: TGTGCCAGCAGCCCGGGACTAGCGGGAGCCGAGCAGTACTTC. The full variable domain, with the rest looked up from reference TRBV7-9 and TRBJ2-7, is DTGVSQNPRHKITKRGQNVTFRCDPISEHNRLYWYRQTLGQGPEFLTYFQNEAQLEKSRLLSDRFSAERPKGSFSTLEIQRTEQGDSAMYLCASSPGLAGAEQYFGPGTRLTVT.

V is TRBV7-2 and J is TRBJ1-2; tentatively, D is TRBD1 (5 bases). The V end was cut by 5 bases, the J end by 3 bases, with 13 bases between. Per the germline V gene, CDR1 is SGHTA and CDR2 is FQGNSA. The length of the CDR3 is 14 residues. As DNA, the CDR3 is TGTGCCAGCAGCGTTACCGGGACGGACTATGGCTACACCTTC. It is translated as CASSVTGTDYGYTF.

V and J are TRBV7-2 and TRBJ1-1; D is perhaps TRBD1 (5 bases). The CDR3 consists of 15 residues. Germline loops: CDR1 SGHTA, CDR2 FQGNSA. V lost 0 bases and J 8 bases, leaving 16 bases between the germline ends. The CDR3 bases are TGTGCCAGCAGCTTAGCGCGCGGGACCGGTATGGAAGCTTTCTTT. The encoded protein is CASSLARGTGMEAFF. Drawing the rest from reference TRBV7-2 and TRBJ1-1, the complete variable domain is GAGVSQSPSNKVTEKGKDVELRCDPISGHTALYWYRQSLGQGLEFLIYFQGNSAPDKSGLPSDRFSAERTGGSVSTLTIQRTQQEDSAVYLCASSLARGTGMEAFFGQGTRLTVV.

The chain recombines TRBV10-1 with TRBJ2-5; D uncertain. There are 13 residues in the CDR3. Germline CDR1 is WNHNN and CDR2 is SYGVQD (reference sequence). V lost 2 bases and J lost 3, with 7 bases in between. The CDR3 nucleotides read TGCGCCAGCAGTGAGCAGATTGAAGAGACCCAGTACTTC. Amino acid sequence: CASSEQIEETQYF.

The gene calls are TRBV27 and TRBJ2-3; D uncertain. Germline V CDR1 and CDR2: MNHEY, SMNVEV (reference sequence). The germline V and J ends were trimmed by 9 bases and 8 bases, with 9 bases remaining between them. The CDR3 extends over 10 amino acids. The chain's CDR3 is CARWTLTQYF. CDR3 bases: TGTGCCAGGTGGACCCTTACGCAGTATTTT.

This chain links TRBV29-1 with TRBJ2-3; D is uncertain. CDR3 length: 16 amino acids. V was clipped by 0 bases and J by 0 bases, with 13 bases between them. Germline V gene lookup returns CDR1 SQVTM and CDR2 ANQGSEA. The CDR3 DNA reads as TGCAGCGTTGAAGATCCTTTAGCTCCTAGCACAGATACGCAGTATTTT. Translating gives CSVEDPLAPSTDTQYF.

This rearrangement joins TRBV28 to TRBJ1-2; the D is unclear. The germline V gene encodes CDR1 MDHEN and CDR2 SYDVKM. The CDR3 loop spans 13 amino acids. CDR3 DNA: TGTGCAACTCGGGCAGTTCATAACTATGGCTACACCTTC. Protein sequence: CATRAVHNYGYTF.

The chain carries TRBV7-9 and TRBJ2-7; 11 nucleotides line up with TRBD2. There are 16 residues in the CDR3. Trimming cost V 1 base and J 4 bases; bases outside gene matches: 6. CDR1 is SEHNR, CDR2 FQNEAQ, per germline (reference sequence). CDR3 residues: CASSLDTSGSWYEQYF. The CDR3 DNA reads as TGTGCCAGCAGCTTAGACACTAGCGGGAGTTGGTACGAGCAGTACTTC. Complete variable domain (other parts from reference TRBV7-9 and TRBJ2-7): DTGVSQNPRHKITKRGQNVTFRCDPISEHNRLYWYRQTLGQGPEFLTYFQNEAQLEKSRLLSDRFSAERPKGSFSTLEIQRTEQGDSAMYLCASSLDTSGSWYEQYFGPGTRLTVT.

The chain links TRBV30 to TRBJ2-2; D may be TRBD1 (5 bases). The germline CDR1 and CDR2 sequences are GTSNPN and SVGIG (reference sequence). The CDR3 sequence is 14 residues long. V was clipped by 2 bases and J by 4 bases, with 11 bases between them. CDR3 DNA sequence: TGTGCCTGGAGTATAGGGGTTGGCACCGGGGAGCTGTTTTTT. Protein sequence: CAWSIGVGTGELFF.

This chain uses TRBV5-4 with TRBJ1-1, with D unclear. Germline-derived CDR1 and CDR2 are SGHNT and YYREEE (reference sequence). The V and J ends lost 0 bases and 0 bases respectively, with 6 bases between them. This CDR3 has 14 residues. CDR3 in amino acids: CASSLDRLNTEAFF. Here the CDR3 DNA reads TGTGCCAGCAGCTTGGACAGACTGAACACTGAAGCTTTCTTT.

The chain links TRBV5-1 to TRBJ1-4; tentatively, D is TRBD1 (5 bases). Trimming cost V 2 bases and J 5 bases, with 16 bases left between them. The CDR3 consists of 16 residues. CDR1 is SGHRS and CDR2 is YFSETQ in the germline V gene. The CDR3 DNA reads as TGCGCCAGCAGCTTATTACGGGCAGGGCAAAATGAAAAACTGTTTTTT. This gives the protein CASSLLRAGQNEKLFF.